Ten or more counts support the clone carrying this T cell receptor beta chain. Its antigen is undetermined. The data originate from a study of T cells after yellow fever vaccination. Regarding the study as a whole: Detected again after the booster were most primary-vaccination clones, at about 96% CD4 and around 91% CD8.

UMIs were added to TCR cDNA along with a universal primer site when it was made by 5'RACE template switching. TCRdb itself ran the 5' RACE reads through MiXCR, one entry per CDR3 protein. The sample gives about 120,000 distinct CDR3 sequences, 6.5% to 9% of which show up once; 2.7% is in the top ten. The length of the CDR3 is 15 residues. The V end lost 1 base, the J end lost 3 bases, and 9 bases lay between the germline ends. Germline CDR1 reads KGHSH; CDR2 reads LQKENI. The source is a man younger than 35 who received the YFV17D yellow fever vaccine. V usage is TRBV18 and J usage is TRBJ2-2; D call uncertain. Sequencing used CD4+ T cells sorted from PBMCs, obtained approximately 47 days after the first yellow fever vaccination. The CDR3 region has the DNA TGTGCCAGCTCACCACTAACGGCAGACACCGGGGAGCTGTTTTTT. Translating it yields CASSPLTADTGELFF.